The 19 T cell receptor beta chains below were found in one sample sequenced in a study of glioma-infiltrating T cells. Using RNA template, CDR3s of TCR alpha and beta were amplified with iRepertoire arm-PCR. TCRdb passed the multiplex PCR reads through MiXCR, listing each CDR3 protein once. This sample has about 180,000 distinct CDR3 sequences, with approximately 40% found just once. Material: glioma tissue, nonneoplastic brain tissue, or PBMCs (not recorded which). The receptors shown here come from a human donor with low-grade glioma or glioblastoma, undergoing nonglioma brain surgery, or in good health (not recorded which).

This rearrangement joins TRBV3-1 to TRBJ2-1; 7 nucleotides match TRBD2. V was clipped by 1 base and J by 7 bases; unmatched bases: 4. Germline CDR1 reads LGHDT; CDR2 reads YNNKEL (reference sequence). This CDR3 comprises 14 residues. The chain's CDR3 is CASSQGLAVNEQFF. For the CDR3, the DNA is TGTGCCAGCAGCCAAGGTCTAGCGGTTAATGAGCAGTTCTTC.

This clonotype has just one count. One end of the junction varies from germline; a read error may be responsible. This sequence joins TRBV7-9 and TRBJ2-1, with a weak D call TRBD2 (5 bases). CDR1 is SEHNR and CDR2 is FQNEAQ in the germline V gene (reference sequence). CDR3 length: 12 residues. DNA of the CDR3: TGTGCCAGCAGGTTAGCGATGGGTGAGCAGTTCTTC. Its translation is CASRLAMGEQFF.

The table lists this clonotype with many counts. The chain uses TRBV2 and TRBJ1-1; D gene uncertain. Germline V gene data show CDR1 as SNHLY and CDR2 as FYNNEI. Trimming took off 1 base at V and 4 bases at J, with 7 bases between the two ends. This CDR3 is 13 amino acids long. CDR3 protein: CASSEEQITEAFF. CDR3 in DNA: TGTGCCAGCAGTGAAGAACAGATCACTGAAGCTTTCTTT.

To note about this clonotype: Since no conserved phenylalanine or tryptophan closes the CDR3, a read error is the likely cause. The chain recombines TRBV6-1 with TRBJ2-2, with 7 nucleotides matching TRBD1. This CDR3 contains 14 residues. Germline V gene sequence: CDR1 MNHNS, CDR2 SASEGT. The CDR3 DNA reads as TGTGCCAGCACTCCGGACAGGAGCACCGGGGAACTGTTTCTT. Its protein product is CASTPDRSTGELFL.

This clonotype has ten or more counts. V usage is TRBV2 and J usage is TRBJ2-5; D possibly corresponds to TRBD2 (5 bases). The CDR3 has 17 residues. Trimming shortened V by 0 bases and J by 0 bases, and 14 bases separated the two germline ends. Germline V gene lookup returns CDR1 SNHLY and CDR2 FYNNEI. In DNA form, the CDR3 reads TGTGCCAGCAGTGAAGCGAGGATAGCGAGGTACCAAGAGACCCAGTACTTC. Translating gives CASSEARIARYQETQYF.

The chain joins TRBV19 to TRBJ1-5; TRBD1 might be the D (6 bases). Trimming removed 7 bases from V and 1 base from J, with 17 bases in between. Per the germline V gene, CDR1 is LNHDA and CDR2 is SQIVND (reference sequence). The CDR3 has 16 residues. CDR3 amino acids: CASTSQGTRSNQPQHF. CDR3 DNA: TGTGCCAGTACCTCACAGGGAACAAGGAGCAATCAGCCCCAGCATTTT.

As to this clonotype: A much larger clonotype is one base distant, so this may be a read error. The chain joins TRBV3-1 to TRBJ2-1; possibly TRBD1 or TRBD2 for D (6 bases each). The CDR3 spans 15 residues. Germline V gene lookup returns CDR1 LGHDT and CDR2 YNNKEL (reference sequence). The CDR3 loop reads CASSHDRRRDNEKFF. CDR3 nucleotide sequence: TGTGCCAGCAGTCATGACCGGAGGCGGGACAATGAGAAGTTCTTC.

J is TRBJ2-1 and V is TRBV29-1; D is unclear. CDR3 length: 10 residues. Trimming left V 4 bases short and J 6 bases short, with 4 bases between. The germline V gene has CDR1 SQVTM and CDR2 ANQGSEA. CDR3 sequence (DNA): TGCAGCGTTGCCGCCAATGAGCAGTTCTTC. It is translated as CSVAANEQFF.

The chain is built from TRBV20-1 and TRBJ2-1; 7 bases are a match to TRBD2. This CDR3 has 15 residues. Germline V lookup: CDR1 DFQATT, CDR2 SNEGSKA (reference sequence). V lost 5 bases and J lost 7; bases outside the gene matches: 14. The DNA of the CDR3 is TGCAGTGCTCCCCGAGGTGCTAGCGGCGAGAATGAGCAGTTCTTC. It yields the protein CSAPRGASGENEQFF.

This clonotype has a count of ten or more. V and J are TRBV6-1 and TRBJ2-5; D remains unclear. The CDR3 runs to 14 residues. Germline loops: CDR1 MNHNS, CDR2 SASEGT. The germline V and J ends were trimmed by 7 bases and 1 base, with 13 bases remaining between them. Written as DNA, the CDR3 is TGTGCCAGCAAGACCGCAGACGGCCAAGAGACCCAGTACTTC. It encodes CASKTADGQETQYF.

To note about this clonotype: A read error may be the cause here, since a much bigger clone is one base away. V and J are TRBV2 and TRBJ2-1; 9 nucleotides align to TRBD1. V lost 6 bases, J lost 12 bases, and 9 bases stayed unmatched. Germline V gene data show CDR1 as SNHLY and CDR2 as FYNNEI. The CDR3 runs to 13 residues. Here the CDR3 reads CASSADRGRWQFF. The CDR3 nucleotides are TGTGCCAGCAGCGCGGACAGGGGAAGGTGGCAGTTCTTC.

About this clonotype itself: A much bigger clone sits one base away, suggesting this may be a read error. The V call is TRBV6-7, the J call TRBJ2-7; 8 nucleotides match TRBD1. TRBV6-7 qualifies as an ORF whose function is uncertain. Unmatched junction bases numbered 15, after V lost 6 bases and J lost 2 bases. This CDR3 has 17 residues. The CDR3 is CASRRQGFRSTAYEQYF. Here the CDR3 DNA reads TGTGCCAGCAGACGACAGGGGTTTCGCAGTACTGCCTACGAGCAGTACTTC.

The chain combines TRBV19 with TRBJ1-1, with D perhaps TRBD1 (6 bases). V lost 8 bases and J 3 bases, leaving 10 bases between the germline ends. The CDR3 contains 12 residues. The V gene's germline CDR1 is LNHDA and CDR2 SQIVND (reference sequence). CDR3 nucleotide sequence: TGTGCCAGTGGAGGGGGGCACACTGAAGCTTTCTTT. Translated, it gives CASGGGHTEAFF.

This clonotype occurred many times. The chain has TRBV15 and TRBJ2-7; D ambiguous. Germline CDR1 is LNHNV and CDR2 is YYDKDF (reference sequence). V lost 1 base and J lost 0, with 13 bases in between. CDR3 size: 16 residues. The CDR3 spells CATSRAARRVSYEQYF. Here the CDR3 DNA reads TGTGCCACCAGCAGAGCAGCGAGGAGAGTCTCCTACGAGCAGTACTTC.

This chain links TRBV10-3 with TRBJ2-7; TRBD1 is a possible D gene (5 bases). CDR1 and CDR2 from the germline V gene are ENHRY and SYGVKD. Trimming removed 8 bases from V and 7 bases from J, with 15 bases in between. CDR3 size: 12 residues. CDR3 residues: CAIQDPGLEQYF. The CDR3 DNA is TGTGCCATCCAGGATCCAGGGCTTGAGCAGTACTTC.

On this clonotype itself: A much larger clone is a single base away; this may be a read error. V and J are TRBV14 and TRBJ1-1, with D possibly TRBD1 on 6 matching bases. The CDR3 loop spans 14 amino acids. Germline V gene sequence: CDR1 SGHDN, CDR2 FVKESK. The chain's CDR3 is CAISQSQGHTEAFF. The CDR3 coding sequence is TGTGCCATCAGCCAAAGTCAGGGGCACACTGAAGCTTTCTTT.

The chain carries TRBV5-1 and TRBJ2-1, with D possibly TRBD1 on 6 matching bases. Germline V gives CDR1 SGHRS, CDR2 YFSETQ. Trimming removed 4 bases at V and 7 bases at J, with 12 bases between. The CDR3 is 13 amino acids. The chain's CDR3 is CASSPTGVNEQFF. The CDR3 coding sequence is TGCGCCAGCAGCCCGACAGGAGTTAATGAGCAGTTCTTC.

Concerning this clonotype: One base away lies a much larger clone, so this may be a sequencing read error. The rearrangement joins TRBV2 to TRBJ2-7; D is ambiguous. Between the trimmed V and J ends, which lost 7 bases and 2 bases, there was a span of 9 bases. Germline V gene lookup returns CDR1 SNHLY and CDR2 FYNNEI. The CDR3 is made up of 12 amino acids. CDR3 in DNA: TGTGCCAGCATCGCTGAAGCCTACGAGCAGTACTTC. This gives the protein CASIAEAYEQYF.

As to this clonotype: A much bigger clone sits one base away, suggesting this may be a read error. The CDR3 coding sequence is TGTGCCAGCGGCTGGGGACTAGCGGGAGGCACAGATACGCAGTATTTT. This gives the protein CASGWGLAGGTDTQYF. The chain uses TRBV7-9 and TRBJ2-3; the match to TRBD2 covers 14 bases. V trimming: 8 bases; J trimming: 1 base; junction bases outside the gene matches: 5. Germline assignment: CDR1 SEHNR and CDR2 FQNEAQ (reference sequence). This CDR3 region has 16 residues.